The next 12 T cell receptor beta chains were all read from a single sample in a study of blood T cell repertoires in COVID-19. Measured with immunoSEQ multiplex PCR; TCRdb has only the in-frame clones, and not every one. Of roughly 140,000 clones in the sample, just under 85% were seen once. Sequenced material: PBMCs or T cells enriched from blood (not recorded which). These receptors all come from a woman aged 40 to 55 who had recovered from COVID-19.

The CDR3 is CASSLSGGLNTGELFF. DNA for the CDR3: TGTGCCAGCAGCTTATCCGGGGGGCTGAACACCGGGGAGCTGTTTTTT. The V gene is TRBV7-6, the J gene TRBJ2-2; a weak D match, TRBD2 (7 bases). Per the germline V gene, CDR1 is SGHVS and CDR2 is FNYEAQ. With 2 bases removed from V and 1 base from J, the gap between germline ends came to 11 bases. The CDR3 has 16 amino acids.

The gene calls are TRBV12-3 or TRBV12-4 and TRBJ1-5, with a weak D call TRBD1 (5 bases). V lost 6 bases, J lost 3 bases, and 9 bases lay in between. CDR3 size: 13 residues. CDR3 in DNA: TGTGCCAGCAGCGGGGGGATCAATCAGCCCCAGCATTTT. The encoded protein is CASSGGINQPQHF.

The chain uses TRBV20-1 and TRBJ2-6; 12 positions match TRBD1. The V segment lost 3 bases and the J segment 4 bases; nucleotides outside the gene matches: 7. The CDR3 sequence is 17 residues long. CDR1 is DFQATT, CDR2 SNEGSKA, per germline (reference sequence). This CDR3 reads CSASAGTGGAGANVLTF. As DNA, the CDR3 is TGCAGTGCTAGTGCCGGGACAGGGGGCGCCGGGGCCAACGTCCTGACTTTC.

This rearrangement joins TRBV9 to TRBJ2-1; D is perhaps TRBD1 (5 bases). V shed 0 bases and J shed 0 bases, with 10 bases lying between them. Germline-derived CDR1 and CDR2 are SGDLS and YYNGEE. The CDR3 is 16 amino acids. The CDR3 DNA is TGTGCCAGCAGCGTAGCTGGGGCGAGCTCCTACAATGAGCAGTTCTTC. Translation gives CASSVAGASSYNEQFF.

The gene calls are TRBV29-1 and TRBJ2-1; TRBD2 aligns across 10 bases. V lost 3 bases to trimming and J lost 6 bases; unmatched junction nucleotides: 5. The CDR3 spans 14 residues. The germline V gene has CDR1 SQVTM and CDR2 ANQGSEA. CDR3 DNA sequence: TGCAGCGTTGATGGGACTAGCGAGGGCAATGAGCAGTTCTTC. Translated, it gives CSVDGTSEGNEQFF.

The chain uses TRBV5-1 and TRBJ2-1, with TRBD1 as a possible D gene (6 bases). Trimming removed 3 bases from V and 0 bases from J, with 13 bases in between. The germline gives CDR1 SGHRS, CDR2 YFSETQ. The CDR3 is made up of 16 amino acids. The CDR3 here is CASSSSGDRSYNEQFF. The CDR3 nucleotides read TGCGCCAGCAGCTCATCAGGGGACCGCTCCTACAATGAGCAGTTCTTC.

The genes are TRBV30 and TRBJ1-6, with no clear D. Trimming stripped 3 bases from V and 5 bases from J, with 11 bases between. CDR3 length: 14 residues. Germline V gene sequence: CDR1 GTSNPN, CDR2 SVGIG (reference sequence). The CDR3 region is CAWSQRADNSPLHF. The CDR3 DNA is TGTGCCTGGAGCCAGAGGGCAGATAATTCACCCCTCCACTTT.

This clone was seen more than once but under ten times. The chain couples TRBV5-1 to TRBJ2-7; the match to TRBD2 covers 8 bases. Trimming cost V 4 bases and J 3 bases; bases outside gene matches: 12. There are 16 residues in the CDR3. Germline V gene sequence: CDR1 SGHRS, CDR2 YFSETQ. The CDR3 sequence: CASSPSGSGSVYEQYF. CDR3 coding DNA: TGCGCCAGCAGCCCCTCGGGCAGCGGGAGTGTCTACGAGCAGTACTTC.

The genes are TRBV6-1 and TRBJ2-5; D is undetermined. CDR1 is MNHNS, CDR2 SASEGT, per germline. The CDR3 is made up of 18 amino acids. V was shortened by 3 bases and J by 5 bases, with 25 bases between the two germline ends. CDR3 protein: CASSDRASIGYIGETQYF. For the CDR3, the DNA is TGTGCCAGCAGTGACCGAGCGTCTATAGGCTACATTGGGGAGACCCAGTACTTC.

This rearrangement joins TRBV12-3 or TRBV12-4 to TRBJ1-5, with 7 bases lining up with TRBD1. There are 13 residues in the CDR3. J gave up 6 bases and V 6 bases, and 5 bases lay outside the gene matches. The CDR3 spells CASSLPGGQPQHF. For the CDR3, the DNA is TGTGCCAGCAGCCTCCCAGGGGGTCAGCCCCAGCATTTT.

The genes are TRBV18 and TRBJ2-7, with 15 bases matching TRBD2. This CDR3 has 16 residues. Germline CDR1 is KGHSH and CDR2 is LQKENI. The V gene end was trimmed by 3 bases and the J gene end by 2 bases; junction bases not matched to a gene: 2. CDR3 sequence: CASSPGLAGGTYEQYF. CDR3 sequence (DNA): TGTGCCAGCTCACCGGGACTAGCGGGAGGCACCTACGAGCAGTACTTC.

The chain carries TRBV4-1 and TRBJ1-5, with D unresolved. The ends were cut back, 0 bases at V and 2 bases at J, with 11 bases in the middle. Germline values: CDR1 MGHRA, CDR2 YSYEKL. The CDR3 consists of 16 residues. CDR3 sequence reads: CASSQDNSYGNQPQHF. Written as DNA, the CDR3 is TGCGCCAGCAGCCAAGATAATAGTTATGGCAATCAGCCCCAGCATTTT.